Following are 15 T cell receptor beta chains from one sample sequenced in a study of blood T cell repertoires in COVID-19. Measured with immunoSEQ multiplex PCR; TCRdb has only the in-frame clones, and not every one. The data contain a few hundred thousand clones, more than 80% of them seen just once; the ten biggest clones take up 10%. Sequencing input: peripheral blood. The origin of the receptors is a woman of 80 years or more with acute or convalescent COVID-19.

This clone has only one observation. The J gene is TRBJ1-2, the V gene TRBV19; 7 bases are a match to TRBD1. Trimming took 3 bases from V and 1 from J; bases not matched to a gene: 5. The CDR3 sequence is 15 residues long. Germline CDR1 and CDR2: LNHDA and SQIVND (reference sequence). CDR3 in amino acids: CASSIGQAVNYGYTF. Here the CDR3 DNA reads TGTGCCAGTAGTATCGGACAGGCGGTTAACTATGGCTACACCTTC.

This clone was recorded a few times. The chain has TRBV7-9 and TRBJ1-5; 7 bases fit TRBD1. V shed 3 bases, J shed 5 bases, and the junction held 13 bases outside the gene matches. The CDR3 loop spans 17 amino acids. In germline, CDR1 is SEHNR, CDR2 FQNEAQ (reference sequence). CDR3 in DNA: TGTGCCAGCAGCTTCACCGCCCTGGGACAGTTGGATCAGCCCCAGCATTTT. Protein sequence: CASSFTALGQLDQPQHF.

The rearrangement links TRBV20-1 to TRBJ2-2, with 11 bases fitting TRBD1. Germline V gene data show CDR1 as DFQATT and CDR2 as SNEGSKA (reference sequence). The CDR3 extends over 14 amino acids. The V gene end was trimmed by 3 bases and the J gene end by 4 bases; junction bases not matched to a gene: 1. As DNA, the CDR3 is TGCAGTGCTAGTGGGACAGGGGGCACCGGGGAGCTGTTTTTT. Amino acid sequence: CSASGTGGTGELFF.

The chain recombines TRBV6-6 with TRBJ1-4; tentative D call: TRBD1 (6 bases). The V end lost 5 bases, the J end lost 7 bases, and 17 bases lay between the germline ends. Germline V gene lookup returns CDR1 MNHNY and CDR2 SVGAGI (reference sequence). CDR3 length: 15 amino acids. CDR3 nucleotides: TGTGCCAGCAGTGCGACAGGTCCTTCTCCTGAAAAACTGTTTTTT. Protein product: CASSATGPSPEKLFF.

This clone was seen just once. The chain links TRBV19 to TRBJ2-3, with 8 bases aligning to TRBD1. Germline CDR1 is LNHDA and CDR2 is SQIVND (reference sequence). Trimming removed 7 bases from V and 3 bases from J; junction bases left unmatched: 12. The CDR3 length is 16 residues. The CDR3 loop is CASNSPGGAGTDTQYF. The CDR3 coding sequence is TGTGCCAGTAACAGTCCAGGGGGCGCGGGAACAGATACGCAGTATTTT.

The rearrangement uses TRBV5-3 and TRBJ1-6; 8 nucleotides line up with TRBD1. TRBV5-3 is identified as an open reading frame with a role that is uncertain. This CDR3 spans 15 amino acids. The ends lost 4 bases at V and 10 bases at J; junction bases unmatched: 10. Here the CDR3 reads CARSPRTGMRSPLHF. CDR3 sequence (DNA): TGTGCCAGAAGCCCGAGGACAGGGATGAGGTCACCCCTCCACTTT.

This chain links TRBV5-4 with TRBJ2-7, with 8 bases fitting TRBD1. The CDR3 has 13 amino acids. Germline V gives CDR1 SGHNT, CDR2 YYREEE (reference sequence). V lost 4 bases to trimming and J lost 6 bases; unmatched junction nucleotides: 6. This CDR3 is CASSTGTGGEQYF. The CDR3 DNA is TGTGCCAGCAGCACCGGGACAGGTGGCGAGCAGTACTTC.

This sequence joins TRBV6-2 or TRBV6-3 and TRBJ2-2; 10 bases match TRBD1. CDR1 and CDR2 (germline): MNHEY, SVGEGT. The CDR3 is 18 amino acids. The trim removed 2 bases at V and 5 bases at J, leaving 11 bases unmatched. In nucleotides, the CDR3 is TGTGCCAGCAGTTACCGGCCTCTGGACAGGGGGAAAACCGGGGAGCTGTTTTTT. This translates into CASSYRPLDRGKTGELFF.

This rearrangement joins TRBV24-1 to TRBJ2-2, with 8 bases aligning to TRBD1. Trimming took 4 bases from V and 3 from J; bases not matched to a gene: 3. The CDR3 totals 15 residues. CDR1 and CDR2 from the germline V gene are KGHDR and SFDVKD. The CDR3 loop is CATSEQGADTGELFF. The CDR3 DNA reads TGTGCCACCAGTGAGCAGGGGGCTGACACCGGGGAGCTGTTTTTT.

The chain combines TRBV7-2 with TRBJ2-7, with TRBD1 matching over 9 bases. Per the germline V gene, CDR1 is SGHTA and CDR2 is FQGNSA. V was pared by 1 base and J by 4 bases, with 5 bases of the junction left unmatched. The CDR3 runs 15 residues. CDR3 DNA sequence: TGTGCCAGCAGCTTAGGGACAGGGGTTCGGTACGAGCAGTACTTC. Residues: CASSLGTGVRYEQYF.

The table lists this clone with a few counts. V gene TRBV6-5 combines with J gene TRBJ1-5; TRBD1 aligns across 7 bases. This CDR3 region has 14 residues. V lost 6 bases and J lost 4; bases outside the gene matches: 6. The germline CDR1 and CDR2 sequences are MNHEY and SVGAGI. CDR3 sequence: CASRGQLANQPQHF. In nucleotides, the CDR3 is TGTGCCAGCAGGGGACAGCTAGCAAATCAGCCCCAGCATTTT.

This clone was seen a few times. The CDR3 loop reads CASSLDRVSTDTQYF. The CDR3 DNA follows: TGTGCCAGCAGCTTAGATCGGGTTAGCACAGATACGCAGTATTTT. V and J are TRBV11-2 and TRBJ2-3; D not resolved. The CDR3 loop spans 15 amino acids. Germline V gene sequence: CDR1 SGHAT, CDR2 FQNNGV. V lost 0 bases and J lost 0, with 7 bases in between.

The rearrangement links TRBV7-2 to TRBJ2-7; TRBD2 is a possible D gene (6 bases). Germline lookup yields CDR1 SGHTA and CDR2 FQGNSA. V was cut by 2 bases and J by 2 bases, with 10 bases left in between. CDR3 size: 14 residues. CDR3 DNA sequence: TGTGCCAGCAGCTTAAGTCCGGGGGCCTACGAGCAGTACTTC. Its translation is CASSLSPGAYEQYF.

This rearrangement joins TRBV5-1 to TRBJ2-7; 13 bases align to TRBD2. Germline assignment: CDR1 SGHRS and CDR2 YFSETQ. The CDR3 length is 18 residues. V lost 4 bases and J lost 3; bases outside the gene matches: 13. CDR3 amino acids: CASSRTGTSGNWGYEQYF. The CDR3 bases are TGCGCCAGCAGCAGAACCGGGACTAGCGGGAATTGGGGCTACGAGCAGTACTTC.

This chain connects TRBV19 to TRBJ2-5; 10 bases agree with TRBD1. CDR3 length equals 15 residues. Germline values: CDR1 LNHDA, CDR2 SQIVND (reference sequence). J was trimmed by 0 bases and V by 5 bases; bases with no gene match: 3. The CDR3 nucleotides read TGTGCCAGTAGTTGGGGACAGGGGTACCAAGAGACCCAGTACTTC. Encoded protein: CASSWGQGYQETQYF.